These 27 T cell receptor beta chains originate from one sample sequenced in a study of cytomegalovirus exposure and HLA in healthy donors. PCR employed 60 Vbeta and 13 Jbeta primers. Method: immunoSEQ multiplex PCR; TCRdb's copy keeps in-frame clones and lacks some. Across approximately 50,000 clones, the top ten clones capture under 2.5% of the sample. Sequenced: PBMCs. All receptors come from a middle-aged woman in good health and CMV-seronegative.

The CDR3 region is CAWSPSGRAYNEQFF. The CDR3 DNA reads TGTGCCTGGAGTCCTAGCGGGAGGGCCTACAATGAGCAGTTCTTC. This sequence joins TRBV30 and TRBJ2-1, with TRBD2 identical over 12 bases. Germline loops: CDR1 GTSNPN, CDR2 SVGIG (reference sequence). Losses at the gene ends were 2 bases for V and 2 bases for J; bases not matched to a gene: 1. The CDR3 loop spans 15 amino acids.

The chain combines TRBV5-1 with TRBJ1-1, with a tentative D call TRBD1 (6 bases). Trimming pared 4 bases from V and 1 base from J, leaving 14 bases between. Germline-derived CDR1 and CDR2 are SGHRS and YFSETQ. The CDR3 consists of 15 residues. The CDR3 protein is CASSAGGPQNTEAFF. DNA for the CDR3: TGCGCCAGCAGCGCCGGGGGGCCGCAGAACACTGAAGCTTTCTTT.

The V gene is TRBV5-1, the J gene TRBJ2-5; D may be TRBD1 (5 bases). V dropped 4 bases and J dropped 1 base, with 17 bases sitting between them. The germline CDR1 and CDR2 sequences are SGHRS and YFSETQ. This CDR3 region has 16 residues. CDR3 coding DNA: TGCGCCAGCAGCAAAACAGGAGCAGTAATCCAAGAGACCCAGTACTTC. It codes for CASSKTGAVIQETQYF.

This chain links TRBV11-3 with TRBJ2-7; TRBD1 matches at 8 bases. V lost 5 bases, J lost 0 bases, and 3 bases stayed unmatched. The length of the CDR3 is 14 residues. Germline assignment: CDR1 SGHNT and CDR2 YENEEA. CDR3: CASSLGQASYEQYF. For the CDR3, the DNA is TGTGCCAGCAGCCTGGGACAGGCCTCCTACGAGCAGTACTTC.

The chain combines TRBV16 with TRBJ2-3; 9 bases are a match to TRBD2. The CDR3 loop spans 17 amino acids. Germline CDR1 KGHSY, CDR2 FQNENV. J gave up 1 base and V 0 bases, and 5 bases lay outside the gene matches. CDR3 in amino acids: CASSQSSPSGGTDTQYF. CDR3 nucleotide sequence: TGTGCCAGCAGCCAATCGAGCCCTAGCGGGGGCACAGATACGCAGTATTTT.

The chain combines TRBV5-1 with TRBJ1-6; 7 bases fit TRBD1. CDR1 and CDR2 from the germline V gene are SGHRS and YFSETQ. V was clipped by 4 bases and J by 4 bases; unmatched bases: 8. The CDR3 has 16 amino acids. The CDR3 here is CASSPSGTEYNSPLHF. The CDR3 region has the DNA TGCGCCAGCAGCCCCTCCGGGACAGAATATAATTCACCCCTCCACTTT.

The DNA of the CDR3 is TGCGCCAGCAGCCCGGGGGGAACCGGTATAAACTATGGCTACACCTTC. Translated: CASSPGGTGINYGYTF. The chain is built from TRBV4-1 and TRBJ1-2; maybe TRBD1 (5 bases). The length of the CDR3 is 16 residues. Looked up from germline, CDR1 is MGHRA and CDR2 is YSYEKL. The ends were cut back, 4 bases at V and 2 bases at J, with 17 bases in the middle.

The chain combines TRBV6-5 with TRBJ2-3; D unresolved. Germline values: CDR1 MNHEY, CDR2 SVGAGI. This CDR3 contains 12 residues. Between the trimmed V and J ends, which lost 9 bases and 4 bases, there was a span of 11 bases. CDR3: CASTGAADTQYF. The DNA of the CDR3 is TGTGCCAGTACCGGTGCGGCAGATACGCAGTATTTT.

With respect to this clone: One junction end disagrees with the germline gene, perhaps due to a read error. This chain joins TRBV6-5 and TRBJ1-5, with no clear D. This CDR3 has 16 amino acids. The germline V gene has CDR1 MNHEY and CDR2 SVGAGI. The CDR3 sequence: CASSSLVGYSNQHQHF. CDR3 DNA: TGTGCCAGCAGTTCTCTCGTCGGATATAGCAATCAGCACCAGCATTTT.

The rearrangement uses TRBV19 and TRBJ2-7; 8 nucleotides match TRBD1. The CDR3 totals 16 residues. Losses at the gene ends were 5 bases for V and 3 bases for J; bases not matched to a gene: 12. Per germline, CDR1 LNHDA and CDR2 SQIVND (reference sequence). The CDR3 nucleotides are TGTGCCAGTAGTGCAAGTGGGCAGGGGGCTATCTACGAGCAGTACTTC. Translated: CASSASGQGAIYEQYF.

J is TRBJ2-5 and V is TRBV9; TRBD2 agrees at 11 bases. Losses at the gene ends were 0 bases for V and 2 bases for J; bases not matched to a gene: 3. CDR1 is SGDLS and CDR2 is YYNGEE in the germline V gene. This CDR3 is 16 amino acids long. CDR3 sequence: CASSVGASGGQETQYF. CDR3 bases: TGTGCCAGCAGCGTAGGGGCTAGCGGGGGGCAAGAGACCCAGTACTTC.

The V call is TRBV6-4, the J call TRBJ1-6; the D gene is possibly TRBD1 (6 bases). In germline, CDR1 is MRHNA, CDR2 SNTAGT. This CDR3 has 14 residues. V gave up 6 bases and J gave up 6 bases, with 12 bases separating them. The CDR3 DNA sequence: TGTGCCAGCAGCAGGGGTCTGGGTAATTCACCCCTCCACTTT. Translated, it gives CASSRGLGNSPLHF.

V and J are TRBV11-3 and TRBJ1-1, with 8 bases identical to TRBD1. The CDR3 is made up of 12 amino acids. Trimming took 3 bases from V and 10 from J; bases not matched to a gene: 4. Germline CDR1 reads SGHNT; CDR2 reads YENEEA. CDR3 sequence reads: CASSLSGTGAFF. Written as DNA, the CDR3 is TGTGCCAGCAGCTTGAGCGGGACAGGAGCTTTCTTT.

The rearrangement joins TRBV6-6 to TRBJ1-1; perhaps TRBD1 as D (5 bases). This CDR3 has 16 residues. Germline loops: CDR1 MNHNY, CDR2 SVGAGI (reference sequence). Trimming pared 0 bases from V and 0 bases from J, leaving 11 bases between. In DNA, the CDR3 is TGTGCCAGCAGTTACTCTGGTTCGACAGTGAACACTGAAGCTTTCTTT. Its protein product is CASSYSGSTVNTEAFF.

V is TRBV11-2 and J is TRBJ2-2; D uncertain. The CDR3 totals 13 residues. Looked up from germline, CDR1 is SGHAT and CDR2 is FQNNGV. V lost 5 bases, J lost 4 bases, and 8 bases lay in between. The DNA of the CDR3 is TGTGCCAGCAGCCGAGAAATCACCGGGGAGCTGTTTTTT. Translated, it gives CASSREITGELFF.

The chain uses TRBV6-5 and TRBJ1-2, with 7 positions matching TRBD1. The CDR3 is 14 amino acids. Germline CDR1 reads MNHEY; CDR2 reads SVGAGI. V lost 5 bases to trimming and J lost 5 bases; unmatched junction nucleotides: 8. DNA of the CDR3: TGTGCCAGCAGTCCTGGACAGGCCTTTTATGGCTACACCTTC. Translating gives CASSPGQAFYGYTF.

The chain links TRBV4-1 to TRBJ1-3; a weak D match, TRBD1 (6 bases). Germline values: CDR1 MGHRA, CDR2 YSYEKL. The CDR3 totals 15 residues. The V and J ends lost 0 bases and 12 bases respectively, with 18 bases between them. The CDR3: CASSQEGVSWDNIYF. The CDR3 DNA reads as TGCGCCAGCAGCCAAGAGGGGGTTAGTTGGGACAACATATATTTT.

The chain joins TRBV5-4 to TRBJ1-2; 10 bases align to TRBD1. CDR1 is SGHNT and CDR2 is YYREEE in the germline V gene (reference sequence). The CDR3 length is 16 residues. V dropped 2 bases and J dropped 5; count of bases not matched to a gene: 9. CDR3 amino acids: CASSFPPGQGKYGYTF. The CDR3, as DNA: TGTGCCAGCAGCTTCCCACCGGGACAGGGGAAATATGGCTACACCTTC.

V gene TRBV7-9 combines with J gene TRBJ2-7; a weak D match, TRBD1 (6 bases). The CDR3 is 15 residues long. Trimming pared 5 bases from V and 0 bases from J, leaving 14 bases between. CDR1 and CDR2 (germline): SEHNR, FQNEAQ (reference sequence). CDR3 bases: TGTGCCAGCAGCGAACAGGGACCCTCCTCCTACGAGCAGTACTTC. Its translation is CASSEQGPSSYEQYF.

This chain joins TRBV6-5 and TRBJ2-1, with 7 bases aligning to TRBD1. Losses at the gene ends were 0 bases for V and 2 bases for J; bases not matched to a gene: 1. Per the germline V gene, CDR1 is MNHEY and CDR2 is SVGAGI. This CDR3 has 15 amino acids. CDR3 sequence (DNA): TGTGCCAGCAGTTACTCCCAGGGGGCCTACAATGAGCAGTTCTTC. It specifies CASSYSQGAYNEQFF.

The V gene is TRBV6-6, the J gene TRBJ2-1; 7 bases are shared with TRBD2. Germline CDR1 MNHNY, CDR2 SVGAGI (reference sequence). With 5 bases clipped from V and 10 bases from J, the junction kept 11 bases outside the gene matches. The CDR3 loop spans 14 amino acids. The CDR3 DNA reads TGTGCCAGCAGTCCAAGTAGCGGGCAGATGGAGCAGTTCTTC. It translates to CASSPSSGQMEQFF.

The chain recombines TRBV4-1 with TRBJ2-1; 7 bases are a match to TRBD2. This CDR3 region has 16 residues. Trimming cost V 1 base and J 7 bases; bases outside gene matches: 10. Looked up from germline, CDR1 is MGHRA and CDR2 is YSYEKL. The CDR3 DNA follows: TGCGCCAGCAGCCAAGTGGGGGGAAGGGAGGGGAATGAGCAGTTCTTC. Its translation: CASSQVGGREGNEQFF.

The gene calls are TRBV4-1 and TRBJ2-3; 8 positions match TRBD1. With 7 bases clipped from V and 2 bases from J, the junction kept 11 bases outside the gene matches. This CDR3 has 16 residues. The germline V gene encodes CDR1 MGHRA and CDR2 YSYEKL. CDR3 amino acids: CASTPAGGLYTDTQYF. The CDR3 DNA is TGCGCCAGCACTCCGGCAGGGGGCCTCTACACAGATACGCAGTATTTT.

This rearrangement joins TRBV7-2 to TRBJ1-2; 7 bases are shared with TRBD1. The germline V gene encodes CDR1 SGHTA and CDR2 FQGNSA. With V trimmed by 1 base and J by 5 bases, 1 base remained unmatched. CDR3 length: 13 residues. The CDR3 spells CASSLGQGYGYTF. The DNA for the CDR3 is TGTGCCAGCAGCTTAGGACAGGGATATGGCTACACCTTC. The full variable domain, with the rest looked up from reference TRBV7-2 and TRBJ1-2, is GAGVSQSPSNKVTEKGKDVELRCDPISGHTALYWYRQSLGQGLEFLIYFQGNSAPDKSGLPSDRFSAERTGGSVSTLTIQRTQQEDSAVYLCASSLGQGYGYTFGSGTRLTVV.

The V call is TRBV25-1, the J call TRBJ1-2; D ambiguous. V lost 3 bases, J lost 6 bases, and 11 bases lay in between. From germline, CDR1 is MGHDK and CDR2 SYGVNS. This CDR3 region has 13 residues. The CDR3 is CASSEVGENGYTF. For the CDR3, the DNA is TGTGCCAGCAGTGAGGTTGGGGAGAATGGCTACACCTTC.

This rearrangement joins TRBV2 to TRBJ1-2; D remains ambiguous. Germline-derived CDR1 and CDR2 are SNHLY and FYNNEI. The CDR3 spans 12 residues. The V and J ends lost 8 bases and 8 bases respectively, with 15 bases between them. The CDR3 DNA follows: TGTGCCAGCGGAGGACTTTTGAAAGGCTACACCTTC. Translating gives CASGGLLKGYTF.

The chain combines TRBV29-1 with TRBJ1-2; 8 nucleotides align to TRBD1. V lost 6 bases, J lost 8 bases, and 14 bases stayed unmatched. The length of the CDR3 is 14 residues. The germline gives CDR1 SQVTM, CDR2 ANQGSEA. CDR3 protein: CSVQGDGPLGGYTF. DNA for the CDR3: TGCAGCGTACAGGGGGACGGCCCCCTTGGGGGCTACACCTTC.